Reported below is one T cell receptor (beta chain). These data belong to a study of shared clonotypes between healthy human individuals. The germline V gene has CDR1 GTSNPN and CDR2 SVGIG (reference sequence). V gave up 2 bases and J gave up 13 bases, with 14 bases separating them. This CDR3 has 11 residues. Sequenced by immunoSEQ multiplex PCR; TCRdb stores in-frame clones only, minus some. The table has roughly 680,000 clones, 55% to 75% seen once; the top ten hold under 2%. This receptor was obtained from a woman aged 30 to 39 in good health. This chain joins TRBV30 and TRBJ2-5; D tentatively fits TRBD1 or TRBD2 (5 bases each). Sequencing was carried out using memory CD4+ T cells sorted from blood. Indicated subset: CD45RA-negative fraction. The CDR3 loop reads CAWSPQRGLYF. The CDR3 nucleotides are TGTGCCTGGAGTCCTCAGAGGGGATTGTACTTC.